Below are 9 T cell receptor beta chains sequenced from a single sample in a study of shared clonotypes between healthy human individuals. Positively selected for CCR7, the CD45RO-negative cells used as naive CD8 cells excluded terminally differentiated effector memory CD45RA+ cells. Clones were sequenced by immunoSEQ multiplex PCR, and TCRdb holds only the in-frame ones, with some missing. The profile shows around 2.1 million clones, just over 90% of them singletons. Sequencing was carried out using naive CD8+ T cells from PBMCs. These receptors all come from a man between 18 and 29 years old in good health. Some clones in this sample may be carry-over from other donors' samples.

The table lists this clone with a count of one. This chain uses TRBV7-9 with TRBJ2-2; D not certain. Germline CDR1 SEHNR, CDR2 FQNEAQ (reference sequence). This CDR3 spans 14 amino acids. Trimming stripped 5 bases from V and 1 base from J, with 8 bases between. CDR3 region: CASSEDGNTGELFF. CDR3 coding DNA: TGTGCCAGCAGCGAGGACGGGAACACCGGGGAGCTGTTTTTT.

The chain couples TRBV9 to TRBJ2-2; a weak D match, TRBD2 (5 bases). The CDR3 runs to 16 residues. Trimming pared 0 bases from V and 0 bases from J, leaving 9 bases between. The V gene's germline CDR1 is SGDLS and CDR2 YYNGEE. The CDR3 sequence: CASSVGEFANTGELFF. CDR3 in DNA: TGTGCCAGCAGCGTAGGGGAGTTCGCGAACACCGGGGAGCTGTTTTTT.

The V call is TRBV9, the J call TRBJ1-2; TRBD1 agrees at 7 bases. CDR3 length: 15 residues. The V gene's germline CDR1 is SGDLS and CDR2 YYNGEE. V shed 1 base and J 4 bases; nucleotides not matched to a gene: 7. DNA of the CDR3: TGTGCCAGCAGCGTATGGGAGGGGGCGAGCTATGGCTACACCTTC. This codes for CASSVWEGASYGYTF.

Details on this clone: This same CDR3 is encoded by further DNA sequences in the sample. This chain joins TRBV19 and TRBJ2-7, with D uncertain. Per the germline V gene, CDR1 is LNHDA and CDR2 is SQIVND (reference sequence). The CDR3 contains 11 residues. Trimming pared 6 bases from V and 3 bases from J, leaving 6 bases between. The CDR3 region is CASSIGYEQYF. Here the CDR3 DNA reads TGTGCCAGTAGCATCGGCTACGAGCAGTACTTC.

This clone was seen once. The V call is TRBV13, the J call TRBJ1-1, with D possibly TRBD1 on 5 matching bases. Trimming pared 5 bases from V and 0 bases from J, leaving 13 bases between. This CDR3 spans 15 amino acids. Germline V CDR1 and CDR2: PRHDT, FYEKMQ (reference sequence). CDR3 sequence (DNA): TGTGCCAGCAGCCCCAGACGGGGCCTGAACACTGAAGCTTTCTTT. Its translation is CASSPRRGLNTEAFF.

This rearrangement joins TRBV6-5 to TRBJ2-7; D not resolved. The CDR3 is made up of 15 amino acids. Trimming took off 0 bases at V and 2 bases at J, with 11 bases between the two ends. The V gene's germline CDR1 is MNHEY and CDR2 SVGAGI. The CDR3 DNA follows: TGTGCCAGCAGTTACTCTCTGACTGCAACCTACGAGCAGTACTTC. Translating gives CASSYSLTATYEQYF.

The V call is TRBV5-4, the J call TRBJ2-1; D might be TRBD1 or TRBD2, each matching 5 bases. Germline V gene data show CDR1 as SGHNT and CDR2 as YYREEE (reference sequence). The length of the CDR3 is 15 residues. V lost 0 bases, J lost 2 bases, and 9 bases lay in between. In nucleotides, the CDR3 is TGTGCCAGCAGCTTGGCGGGGCCCCCCTACAATGAGCAGTTCTTC. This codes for CASSLAGPPYNEQFF.

The CDR3: CASRQGDRGDTQYF. CDR3 sequence (DNA): TGTGCCAGCCGACAGGGAGATCGGGGAGATACGCAGTATTTT. V gene TRBV27 combines with J gene TRBJ2-3; 7 nucleotides agree with TRBD1. With 8 bases clipped from V and 5 bases from J, the junction kept 10 bases outside the gene matches. The CDR3 consists of 14 residues. Germline V gene lookup returns CDR1 MNHEY and CDR2 SMNVEV (reference sequence).

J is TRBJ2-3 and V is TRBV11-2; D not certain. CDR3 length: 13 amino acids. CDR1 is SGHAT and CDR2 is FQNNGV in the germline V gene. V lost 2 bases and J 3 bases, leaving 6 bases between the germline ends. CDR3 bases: TGTGCCAGCAGCTTAATGATGACAGATACGCAGTATTTT. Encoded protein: CASSLMMTDTQYF.